Shown below are 10 T cell receptor beta chains from a single sample sequenced in a study of blood T cells in healthy people across ages. For the second PCR, which ran for roughly 7 to 11 cycles, a sample-barcoded 5' primer and a J-beta primer mix were used. TCRdb fed the 5' RACE reads into MiXCR, producing one record per CDR3 protein. The table lists 550,000 to 700,000 distinct CDR3 sequences, 27% of them singletons. Sequenced input: blood. These receptors all come from a woman in her seventies in good health.

This chain links TRBV20-1 with TRBJ2-4; D is unresolved. Germline loops: CDR1 DFQATT, CDR2 SNEGSKA (reference sequence). The CDR3 has 16 amino acids. V lost 3 bases and J 0 bases, leaving 15 bases between the germline ends. The CDR3 nucleotides are TGCAGTGCTAGGACTCGGGTGGGGTTAGCCAAAAACATTCAGTACTTC. Protein sequence: CSARTRVGLAKNIQYF.

The V call is TRBV20-1, the J call TRBJ1-2; no clear D gene. Germline CDR1 and CDR2: DFQATT and SNEGSKA (reference sequence). The CDR3 sequence is 12 residues long. V gave up 6 bases and J gave up 7 bases, with 15 bases separating them. The CDR3 bases are TGCAGTGCCCTATCAGAGGGCGTTGGCTACACCTTC. The encoded protein is CSALSEGVGYTF.

V usage is TRBV5-1 and J usage is TRBJ2-3; 7 positions agree with TRBD2. J gave up 5 bases and V 0 bases, and 12 bases lay outside the gene matches. The CDR3 is made up of 17 amino acids. Per germline, CDR1 SGHRS and CDR2 YFSETQ. This chain's CDR3 is CASSLGSSGDYIDTQYF. The CDR3 nucleotides are TGCGCCAGCAGCTTGGGCTCTAGCGGCGACTACATAGATACGCAGTATTTT.

This clonotype was seen a handful of times. The chain is built from TRBV7-2 and TRBJ2-5, with 8 bases fitting TRBD2. V lost 3 bases to trimming and J lost 5 bases; unmatched junction nucleotides: 8. The CDR3 contains 15 residues. Germline V gives CDR1 SGHTA, CDR2 FQGNSA. Here the CDR3 reads CASSFAGGRGETQYF. For the CDR3, the DNA is TGTGCCAGCAGCTTCGCGGGGGGCCGTGGGGAGACCCAGTACTTC.

The V and J genes are TRBV12-5 and TRBJ1-3; D not certain. The CDR3 has 14 amino acids. The V and J ends lost 2 bases and 4 bases respectively, with 9 bases between them. From germline, CDR1 is LGHNT and CDR2 FRNRAP. The CDR3 sequence is CASGLSPGGNTIYF. CDR3 nucleotides: TGTGCTAGTGGTTTGTCGCCTGGGGGAAACACCATATATTTT.

The chain is built from TRBV9 and TRBJ2-7; the D gene is possibly TRBD2 (5 bases). The germline CDR1 and CDR2 sequences are SGDLS and YYNGEE. The CDR3 length is 15 residues. V lost 0 bases and J 2 bases, leaving 12 bases between the germline ends. The CDR3 spells CASSVGGAAAYEQYF. CDR3 DNA: TGTGCCAGCAGCGTAGGTGGAGCGGCCGCCTACGAGCAGTACTTC.

V and J are TRBV20-1 and TRBJ1-5; D is perhaps TRBD1 (6 bases). Trimming took off 3 bases at V and 4 bases at J, with 16 bases between the two ends. The CDR3 totals 15 residues. Germline V CDR1 and CDR2: DFQATT, SNEGSKA (reference sequence). As DNA, the CDR3 is TGCAGTGCTAGGCGGGGGCAGGCTCCTAATCAGCCCCAGCATTTT. Amino acid sequence: CSARRGQAPNQPQHF.

This clonotype was seen more than once but under ten times. This chain links TRBV7-8 with TRBJ2-3; D is unclear. Between the trimmed V and J ends, which lost 10 bases and 1 base, there was a span of 12 bases. The germline CDR1 and CDR2 sequences are SGHVS and FQNEAQ. The CDR3 extends over 13 amino acids. The CDR3 DNA sequence: TGTGCCATCATGAAATCGGGCACAGATACGCAGTATTTT. This codes for CAIMKSGTDTQYF.

This clonotype was seen only a few times. The chain joins TRBV7-2 to TRBJ2-7; 7 nucleotides agree with TRBD1. CDR1 SGHTA and CDR2 FQGNSA come from the germline V gene. The ends lost 6 bases at V and 2 bases at J; junction bases unmatched: 10. The CDR3 consists of 15 residues. Here the CDR3 DNA reads TGTGCCAGCAGTCCCCGACAGGGAAACCCCTACGAGCAGTACTTC. This translates into CASSPRQGNPYEQYF.

As to this clonotype: At one of its ends the junction is not consistent with the germline gene, which may arise from a read error. The chain uses TRBV7-2 and TRBJ1-4, with a possible D match to TRBD1 (5 bases). CDR1 and CDR2 (germline): SGHTA, FQGNSA. The CDR3 length is 12 residues. DNA for the CDR3: TGTGCCTGCAGCTTCTACAGGGAAAAACTGTTTTTT. The encoded protein is CACSFYREKLFF.